This T cell receptor beta chain was captured in a study of blood T cell repertoires in COVID-19. Study-wide background: Both acute and convalescent COVID-19 samples were obtained from the United States, Italy and Spain. PBMCs, B-cell-depleted T cells, or T cells were the source of the cDNA or gDNA that made up the material.

Germline V lookup: CDR1 MNHEY, CDR2 SVGAGI. V lost 1 base, J lost 3 bases, and 16 bases lay in between. The CDR3 loop spans 16 amino acids. As processed by the authors: Amplification of reference gene primers was used by the study to estimate nucleated cell counts. Libraries were prepared by immunoSEQ multiplex PCR; TCRdb keeps only in-frame clonotypes and omits some of them. The DNA gave D and trimming, while V, J and clone size come from that table. The sample holds 150,000 to 170,000 clones; 70% to 85% are singletons and the top ten take approximately 30%. Sequencing input: peripheral blood. The rearrangement joins TRBV6-5 to TRBJ2-7; D perhaps matches TRBD1 (6 bases). The sequence was obtained from a woman aged 55-70 years with acute or convalescent COVID-19. The CDR3 protein is CASSYFYRVGGYEQYF. For the CDR3, the DNA is TGTGCCAGCAGTTACTTTTACAGGGTTGGTGGCTACGAGCAGTACTTC.